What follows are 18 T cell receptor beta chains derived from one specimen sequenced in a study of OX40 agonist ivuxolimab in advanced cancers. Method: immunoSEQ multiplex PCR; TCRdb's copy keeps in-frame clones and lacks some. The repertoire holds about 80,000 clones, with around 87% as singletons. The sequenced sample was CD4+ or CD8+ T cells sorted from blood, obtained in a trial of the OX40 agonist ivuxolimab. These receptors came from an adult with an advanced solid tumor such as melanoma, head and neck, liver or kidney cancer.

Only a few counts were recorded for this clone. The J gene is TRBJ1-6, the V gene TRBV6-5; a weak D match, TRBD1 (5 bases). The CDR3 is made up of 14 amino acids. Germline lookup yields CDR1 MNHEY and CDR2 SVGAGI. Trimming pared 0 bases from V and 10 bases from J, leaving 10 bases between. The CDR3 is CASSYSGGGSPLHF. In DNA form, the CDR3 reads TGTGCCAGCAGTTACTCGGGGGGGGGATCACCCCTCCACTTT.

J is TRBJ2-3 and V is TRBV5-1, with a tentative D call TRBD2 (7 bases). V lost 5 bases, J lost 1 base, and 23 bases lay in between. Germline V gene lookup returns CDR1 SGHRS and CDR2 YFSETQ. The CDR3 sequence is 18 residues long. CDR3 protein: CASSALQGGAQRTDTQYF. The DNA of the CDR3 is TGCGCCAGCAGTGCGTTACAGGGAGGGGCTCAACGCACAGATACGCAGTATTTT.

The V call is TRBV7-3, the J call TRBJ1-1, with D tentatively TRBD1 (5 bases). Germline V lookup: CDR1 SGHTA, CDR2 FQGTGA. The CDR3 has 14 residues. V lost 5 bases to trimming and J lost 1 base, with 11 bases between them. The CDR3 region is CASSPGHSNTEAFF. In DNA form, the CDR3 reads TGTGCCAGCAGCCCCGGACACTCGAACACTGAAGCTTTCTTT.

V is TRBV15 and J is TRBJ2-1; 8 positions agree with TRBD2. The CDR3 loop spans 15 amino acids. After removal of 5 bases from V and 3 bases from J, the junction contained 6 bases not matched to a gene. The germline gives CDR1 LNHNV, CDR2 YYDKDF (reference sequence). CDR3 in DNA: TGTGCCACCAGCGAAGCTCTAGCGGGCTACAATGAGCAGTTCTTC. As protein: CATSEALAGYNEQFF. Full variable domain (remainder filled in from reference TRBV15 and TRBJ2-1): DAMVIQNPRYQVTQFGKPVTLSCSQTLNHNVMYWYQQKSSQAPKLLFHYYDKDFNNEADTPDNFQSRRPNTSFCFLDIRSPGLGDTAMYLCATSEALAGYNEQFFGPGTRLTVL.

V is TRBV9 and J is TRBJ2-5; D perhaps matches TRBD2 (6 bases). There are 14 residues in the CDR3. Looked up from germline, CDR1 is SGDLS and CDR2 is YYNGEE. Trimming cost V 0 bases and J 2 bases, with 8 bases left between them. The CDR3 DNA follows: TGTGCCAGCAGCGTAGGCGGGAATCAAGAGACCCAGTACTTC. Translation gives CASSVGGNQETQYF.

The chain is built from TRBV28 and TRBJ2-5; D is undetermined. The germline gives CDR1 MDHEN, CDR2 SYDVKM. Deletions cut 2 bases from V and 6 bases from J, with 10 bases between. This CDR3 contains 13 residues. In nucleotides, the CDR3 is TGTGCCAGCAGTTTAGGGGTAGGGAAGACCCAGTACTTC. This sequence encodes CASSLGVGKTQYF. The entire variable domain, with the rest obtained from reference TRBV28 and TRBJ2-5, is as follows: DVKVTQSSRYLVKRTGEKVFLECVQDMDHENMFWYRQDPGLGLRLIYFSYDVKMKEKGDIPEGYSVSREKKERFSLILESASTNQTSMYLCASSLGVGKTQYFGPGTRLLVL.

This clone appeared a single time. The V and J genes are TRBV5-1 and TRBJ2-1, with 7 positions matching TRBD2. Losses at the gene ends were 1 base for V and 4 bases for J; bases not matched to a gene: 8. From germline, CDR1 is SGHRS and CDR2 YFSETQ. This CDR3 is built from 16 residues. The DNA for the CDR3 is TGCGCCAGCAGCTTGTTGGCGGGAGCGGAGTACAATGAGCAGTTCTTC. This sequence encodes CASSLLAGAEYNEQFF.

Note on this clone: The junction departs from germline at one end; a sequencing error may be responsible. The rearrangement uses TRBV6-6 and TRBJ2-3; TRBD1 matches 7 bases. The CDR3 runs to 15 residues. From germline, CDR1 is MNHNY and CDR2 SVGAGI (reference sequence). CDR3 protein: CASSDGTVSTDTQYF. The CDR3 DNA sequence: TGTGCCAGCAGTGACGGGACAGTGAGCACAGATACGCAATATTTT.

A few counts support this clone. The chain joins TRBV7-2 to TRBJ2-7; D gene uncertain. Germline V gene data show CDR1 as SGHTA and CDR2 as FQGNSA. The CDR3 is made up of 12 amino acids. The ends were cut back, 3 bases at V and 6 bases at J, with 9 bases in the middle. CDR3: CASSFVISEQYF. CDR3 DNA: TGTGCCAGCAGCTTTGTGATTAGCGAGCAGTACTTC. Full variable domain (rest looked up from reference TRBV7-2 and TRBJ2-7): GAGVSQSPSNKVTEKGKDVELRCDPISGHTALYWYRQSLGQGLEFLIYFQGNSAPDKSGLPSDRFSAERTGGSVSTLTIQRTQQEDSAVYLCASSFVISEQYFGPGTRLTVT.

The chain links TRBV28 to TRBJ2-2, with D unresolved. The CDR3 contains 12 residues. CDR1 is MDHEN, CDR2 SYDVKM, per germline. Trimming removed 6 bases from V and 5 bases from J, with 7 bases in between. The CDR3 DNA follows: TGTGCCAGCAGCCGCCGGACCGGGGAGCTGTTTTTT. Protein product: CASSRRTGELFF.

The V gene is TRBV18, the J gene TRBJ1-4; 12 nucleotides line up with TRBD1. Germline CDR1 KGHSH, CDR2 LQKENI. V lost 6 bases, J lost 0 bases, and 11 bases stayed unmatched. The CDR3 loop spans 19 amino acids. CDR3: CASSPGTGGPIATNEKLFF. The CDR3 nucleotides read TGTGCCAGCTCCCCTGGGACAGGGGGCCCGATTGCAACTAATGAAAAACTGTTTTTT.

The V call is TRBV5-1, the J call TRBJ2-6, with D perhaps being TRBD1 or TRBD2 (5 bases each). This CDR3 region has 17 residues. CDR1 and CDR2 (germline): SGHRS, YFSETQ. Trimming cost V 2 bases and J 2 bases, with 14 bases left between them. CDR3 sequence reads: CASSLDGALTGANVLTF. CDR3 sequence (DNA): TGCGCCAGCAGCTTAGACGGGGCCCTCACTGGGGCCAACGTCCTGACTTTC.

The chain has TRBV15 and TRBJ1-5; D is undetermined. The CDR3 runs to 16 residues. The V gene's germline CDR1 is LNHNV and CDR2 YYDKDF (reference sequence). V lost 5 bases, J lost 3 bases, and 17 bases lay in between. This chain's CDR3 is CATSPMGSFNNQPQHF. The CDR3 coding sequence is TGTGCCACCAGCCCCATGGGGTCTTTTAACAATCAGCCCCAGCATTTT.

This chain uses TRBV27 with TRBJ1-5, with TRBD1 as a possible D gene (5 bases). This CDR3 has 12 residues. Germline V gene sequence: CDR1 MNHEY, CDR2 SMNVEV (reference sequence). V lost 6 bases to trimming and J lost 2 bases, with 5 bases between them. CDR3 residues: CASRQGNQPQHF. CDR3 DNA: TGTGCCAGCAGACAGGGCAATCAGCCCCAGCATTTT.

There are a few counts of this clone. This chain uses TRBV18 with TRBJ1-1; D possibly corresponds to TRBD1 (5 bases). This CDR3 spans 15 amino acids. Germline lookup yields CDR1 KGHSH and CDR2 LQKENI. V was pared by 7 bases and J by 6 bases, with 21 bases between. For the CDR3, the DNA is TGTGCCAGCTTTCCCTACGAGAGGGGTGAATCTGAAGCTTTCTTT. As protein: CASFPYERGESEAFF. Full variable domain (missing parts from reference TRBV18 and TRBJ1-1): NAGVMQNPRHLVRRRGQEARLRCSPMKGHSHVYWYRQLPEEGLKFMVYLQKENIIDESGMPKERFSAEFPKEGPSILRIQQVVRGDSAAYFCASFPYERGESEAFFGQGTRLTVV.

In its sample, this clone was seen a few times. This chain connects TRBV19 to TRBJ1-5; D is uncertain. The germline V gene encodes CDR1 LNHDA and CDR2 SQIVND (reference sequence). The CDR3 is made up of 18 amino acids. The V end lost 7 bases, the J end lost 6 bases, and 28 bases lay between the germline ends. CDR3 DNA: TGTGCCAGTACCCCCTTTGGGCACCGGGCCCCGGGAAGTCAGCCCCAGCATTTT. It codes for CASTPFGHRAPGSQPQHF.

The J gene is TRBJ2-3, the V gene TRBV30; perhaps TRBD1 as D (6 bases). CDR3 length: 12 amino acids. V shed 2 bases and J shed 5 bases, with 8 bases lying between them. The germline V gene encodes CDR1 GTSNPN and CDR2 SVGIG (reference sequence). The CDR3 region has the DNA TGTGCCTGGAGTAGAGGGGGAGATACGCAGTATTTT. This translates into CAWSRGGDTQYF.

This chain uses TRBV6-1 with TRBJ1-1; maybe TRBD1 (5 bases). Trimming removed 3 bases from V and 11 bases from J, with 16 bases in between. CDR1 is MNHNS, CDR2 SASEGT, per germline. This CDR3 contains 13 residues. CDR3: CASSEQGGVRAFF. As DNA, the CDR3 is TGTGCCAGCAGTGAGCAGGGAGGGGTGAGGGCTTTCTTT.